The source of this TCR beta chain is a study of somatic mutations in cytotoxic T cells in rheumatoid arthritis. The repertoire was sequenced with immunoSEQ multiplex PCR; TCRdb's copy has only in-frame clones and lacks some. The data show some 17,000 clones, about three quarters seen once. The CDR3 has 16 amino acids. Trimming took off 0 bases at V and 5 bases at J, with 16 bases between the two ends. Germline-derived CDR1 and CDR2 are LGHNA and YNFKEQ. This TCR derives from an adult with rheumatoid arthritis. This chain joins TRBV4-2 and TRBJ1-1, with D perhaps TRBD1 (6 bases). Sequencing used CD8+ T cells sorted from blood. CDR3 nucleotide sequence: TGTGCCAGCAGCCAAGAATTCGGGGGGCTTTCAACTGAAGCTTTCTTT. Its protein is CASSQEFGGLSTEAFF.